The T cell receptor beta chain described here comes from a study of cytomegalovirus exposure and HLA in healthy donors. Across the whole study: In an earlier analysis, around 120 million unique TCR beta sequences were found from 150 million to 200 million T cells. The study's findings and limits: An analysis was carried out later, and it reportedly showed fewer N-insertions in an Asian-associated ancestry cluster than the approximately 710-donor mean. Sequencing likely generated an artifact that appeared as a cluster of highly shared sequence variants.

PCR was performed using 60 Vbeta and 13 Jbeta primers. Only in-frame clones appear in the TCRdb table, and some are missing; sequencing was by immunoSEQ multiplex PCR. Among some 140,000 clones listed, approximately 9% were seen once. This clone was observed a handful of times. No antigen is known for it. Germline-derived CDR1 and CDR2 are MNHEY and SVGAGI. V dropped 2 bases and J dropped 3 bases, with 11 bases sitting between them. The CDR3 runs to 14 residues. The sequence was collected from a middle-aged woman in good health and CMV-seropositive. The chain has TRBV6-5 and TRBJ2-7; possible D gene TRBD1, 6 bases. The sequenced material came from PBMCs. CDR3 sequence: CASSYLDSLYEQYF. The DNA for the CDR3 is TGTGCCAGCAGTTACCTGGACAGCCTCTACGAGCAGTACTTC.